This record looks at one T cell receptor (beta chain) sequence and its context. Germline CDR1 and CDR2: LNHNV and YYDKDF (reference sequence). This CDR3 has 18 residues. Trimming removed 1 base from V and 4 bases from J; junction bases left unmatched: 7. The sample belongs to a study of blood T cell repertoires in COVID-19. Study background: Samples came from the United States, Italy and Spain, spanning acute and convalescent COVID-19. The analysed material was cDNA or gDNA that came from T cells, B-cell-depleted T cells, or PBMCs.

Per the study methods: Estimates of nucleated cell counts were drawn from the amplification of reference gene primers. Sequencing used immunoSEQ multiplex PCR; TCRdb keeps in-frame clones, though not all of them. V, J and clone size are those of that table, while D and trimming were read from the DNA. The sample yields approximately 100,000 clones, more than 75% seen once. The chain employs TRBV15 and TRBJ2-5; 15 bases are a match to TRBD2. The sequencing input was peripheral blood. The receptor was isolated from a human donor in a cohort sampled during active COVID-19. Here the CDR3 reads CATSRAGLAGGRGETQYF. DNA for the CDR3: TGTGCCACCAGCAGAGCGGGACTAGCGGGGGGCCGGGGAGAGACCCAGTACTTC.